The rows below give T cell receptor beta chains drawn from one sample of a study of blood T cell repertoires in COVID-19. The protocol was immunoSEQ multiplex PCR, while the TCRdb copy is restricted to in-frame clones and leaves out a portion. Of 250,000 to 300,000 clones in the sample, 70% to 85% were seen once. Source material: peripheral blood. The source is a woman older than 75 with acute or convalescent COVID-19. The CDR3 runs from the conserved cysteine through the conserved F or W. D genes are given only for firm matches. Not all rows give a size; the values are once, few, many and, for expanded clones, a class.

V	J	D	size	CDR3	DNA
TRBV7-2	TRBJ2-3	TRBD2	-	CATASGGPLTDTQYF	TGTGCCACAGCTAGCGGGGGCCCCCTCACAGATACGCAGTATTTT
TRBV5-1	TRBJ1-1	-	-	CASSPSGGVREAFF	TGCGCCAGCAGCCCCAGCGGGGGGGTTCGGGAAGCTTTCTTT
TRBV30	TRBJ1-5	TRBD1	many	CAWSLGTGGNQPQHF	TGTGCCTGGAGCCTCGGGACAGGGGGCAATCAGCCCCAGCATTTT
TRBV11-2	TRBJ1-5	-	-	CASSSNSGGANQPQHF	TGTGCCAGCAGCTCAAACTCGGGGGGGGCCAATCAGCCCCAGCATTTT
TRBV20-1	TRBJ1-2	TRBD1	-	CSARGQASYTF	TGCAGTGCTAGGGGACAGGCGAGCTACACCTTC
TRBV19	TRBJ2-7	TRBD2	-	CASHLGTSGEQYF	TGTGCCAGCCACCTCGGGACTAGCGGCGAGCAGTACTTC
TRBV4-2	TRBJ1-2	TRBD1	once	CASSQAGQGSTYGYTF	TGTGCCAGCAGCCAAGCGGGACAGGGGAGTACCTATGGCTACACCTTC
TRBV7-6	TRBJ2-1	TRBD2	-	CASSTASGTNEQFF	TGTGCCAGCAGCACCGCGAGCGGGACTAATGAGCAGTTCTTC
TRBV5-1	TRBJ2-3	-	once	CASSLAEADRRTF	TGCGCCAGCAGCTTGGCCGAAGCCGACAGGCGGACTTTT
TRBV6-5	TRBJ1-1	-	few	CASPGFGTEAFF	TGTGCCAGTCCGGGTTTTGGGACTGAAGCTTTCTTT
TRBV6-5	TRBJ2-7	TRBD1	-	CASSYSMGQYEQYF	TGTGCCAGCAGTTACTCGATGGGACAGTACGAGCAGTACTTC
TRBV5-1	TRBJ2-7	TRBD2	few	CASSEGLAGVAYEQYF	TGCGCCAGCAGCGAGGGACTAGCGGGAGTGGCCTACGAGCAGTACTTC
TRBV29-1	TRBJ1-2	-	-	CSVGGEGHYGYTF	TGCAGCGTCGGAGGGGAGGGTCACTATGGCTACACCTTC
TRBV29-1	TRBJ2-1	TRBD2	-	CSVGYGTSFNEQFF	TGCAGCGTTGGATACGGGACTAGCTTCAATGAGCAGTTCTTC
TRBV15	TRBJ2-7	TRBD1	few	CATSRRPGQPIYEQYF	TGTGCCACCAGCAGACGACCGGGACAGCCTATCTACGAGCAGTACTTC
TRBV18	TRBJ1-1	-	few	CASSPPGDTEAFF	TGTGCCAGCTCTCCCCCGGGGGACACTGAAGCTTTCTTT
TRBV7-2	TRBJ2-3	TRBD2	few	CASSLAGLAVADTQYF	TGTGCCAGCAGCTTAGCTGGACTAGCGGTGGCCGATACGCAGTATTTT
TRBV5-1	TRBJ2-3	TRBD2	once	CASSLVSGSITDTQYF	TGCGCCAGCAGCTTGGTTAGCGGGAGTATCACAGATACGCAGTATTTT
TRBV18	TRBJ2-7	TRBD1	-	CASSPLGQGSGEQYF	TGTGCCAGCTCACCCCTCGGACAGGGAAGTGGGGAGCAGTACTTC
TRBV2	TRBJ2-1	-	-	CASSDRRGTYEQFF	TGTGCCAGCAGTGATCGGCGGGGCACTTATGAGCAGTTCTTC
TRBV30	TRBJ1-2	-	-	CAWSVGQGNYGYTF	TGTGCCTGGAGTGTTGGGCAGGGCAACTATGGCTACACCTTC
TRBV5-1	TRBJ2-1	TRBD2	-	CASSLAPWGGGDNEQFF	TGCGCCAGCAGCTTGGCCCCCTGGGGCGGGGGTGACAATGAGCAGTTCTTC
TRBV2	TRBJ1-5	TRBD1	few	CASRVGQGGQPQHF	TGTGCCAGCAGGGTGGGACAGGGAGGACAGCCCCAGCATTTT
TRBV18	TRBJ2-7	-	-	CASSPFQQGGEQYF	TGTGCCAGCTCACCCTTCCAACAGGGTGGGGAGCAGTACTTC
TRBV2	TRBJ2-6	TRBD1	-	CASSARDRFSRSGANVLTF	TGTGCCAGCAGTGCCCGGGACAGGTTCTCCCGATCTGGGGCCAACGTCCTGACTTTC
TRBV14	TRBJ1-2	-	-	CASSQDRSASNYGYTF	TGTGCCAGCAGCCAAGATCGATCCGCGTCTAACTATGGCTACACCTTC
TRBV27	TRBJ1-6	-	-	CASSFGENHSPLHF	TGTGCCAGCAGTTTTGGGGAGAATCATTCACCCCTCCACTTT
TRBV7-9	TRBJ1-4	TRBD1	-	CASSLLGTGKNEKLFF	TGTGCCAGCAGCTTATTAGGGACAGGAAAAAATGAAAAACTGTTTTTT
TRBV6-5	TRBJ2-7	TRBD1	-	CASSTGQGNYEQYF	TGTGCCAGCAGTACGGGACAGGGGAACTACGAGCAGTACTTC
TRBV3-1/TRBV3-2	TRBJ1-1	TRBD1	-	CASSQGRGTGNTEAFF	TGTGCCAGCAGCCAAGGGAGAGGGACAGGGAACACTGAAGCTTTCTTT
TRBV30	TRBJ2-3	-	-	CAWSPPSGDTQYF	TGTGCCTGGAGCCCCCCTTCAGGTGATACGCAGTATTTT
TRBV2	TRBJ1-4	TRBD1	-	CASRRQGLSEKLFF	TGTGCCAGCAGAAGACAGGGGTTGAGTGAAAAACTGTTTTTT
TRBV5-1	TRBJ1-1	TRBD1	-	CASSGGGSGQGYTEAFF	TGCGCCAGCAGCGGGGGCGGGTCGGGACAGGGGTACACTGAAGCTTTCTTT
TRBV6-5	TRBJ1-3	-	once	CASSWAGSGNTIYF	TGTGCCAGCAGTTGGGCAGGGTCTGGAAACACCATATATTTT
TRBV6-6	TRBJ2-2	-	-	CASRHNTGELFF	TGTGCCAGCAGACACAACACCGGGGAGCTGTTTTTT
TRBV4-2	TRBJ2-2	-	-	CASSPPGTGASGELFF	TGTGCCAGCAGCCCCCCCGGGACTGGGGCATCCGGGGAGCTGTTTTTT
TRBV19	TRBJ2-3	-	-	CASSINSWVAFTDTQYF	TGTGCCAGTAGTATTAATTCGTGGGTAGCGTTCACAGATACGCAGTATTTT
TRBV19	TRBJ2-4	TRBD1	-	CASSILQGLKNIQYF	TGTGCCAGTAGTATACTACAGGGGCTGAAAAACATTCAGTACTTC
TRBV2	TRBJ2-2	-	-	CASIQTANTGELFF	TGTGCCAGTATACAGACAGCGAACACCGGGGAGCTGTTTTTT
TRBV9	TRBJ2-1	TRBD2	-	CASSVSSGYYNEQFF	TGTGCCAGCAGCGTATCTAGCGGGTACTACAATGAGCAGTTCTTC
TRBV4-1	TRBJ2-7	-	-	CASSHGTSPKPYEQYF	TGCGCCAGCAGCCATGGGACTTCCCCTAAACCCTACGAGCAGTACTTC
TRBV5-4	TRBJ2-1	TRBD2	-	CASSPAGGWNEQFF	TGTGCCAGCAGCCCAGCGGGGGGGTGGAATGAGCAGTTCTTC
TRBV3-1/TRBV3-2	TRBJ1-4	TRBD1	-	CASSQGVRGLTNEKLFF	TGTGCCAGCAGCCAAGGGGTCAGGGGGCTCACTAATGAAAAACTGTTTTTT